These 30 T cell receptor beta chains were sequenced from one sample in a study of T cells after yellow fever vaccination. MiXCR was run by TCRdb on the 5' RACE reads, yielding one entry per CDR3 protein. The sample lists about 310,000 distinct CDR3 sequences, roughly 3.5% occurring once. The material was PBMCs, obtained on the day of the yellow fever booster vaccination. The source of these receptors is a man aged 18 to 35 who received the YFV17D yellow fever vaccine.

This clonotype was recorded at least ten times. The CDR3 here is CASSLRQTGTEQYF. In nucleotides, the CDR3 is TGCGCCAGCAGCCTCCGCCAGACAGGGACGGAGCAGTACTTC. The chain links TRBV4-1 to TRBJ2-7; 7 bases are shared with TRBD1. CDR1 is MGHRA and CDR2 is YSYEKL in the germline V gene. The CDR3 is made up of 14 amino acids. J gave up 7 bases and V 4 bases, and 10 bases lay outside the gene matches.

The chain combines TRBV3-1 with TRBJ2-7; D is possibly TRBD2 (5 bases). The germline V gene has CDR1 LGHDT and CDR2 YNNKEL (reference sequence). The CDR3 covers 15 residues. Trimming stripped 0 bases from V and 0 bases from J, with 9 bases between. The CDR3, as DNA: TGTGCCAGCAGCCAAGATAGCGCCCCCTCCTACGAGCAGTACTTC. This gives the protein CASSQDSAPSYEQYF.

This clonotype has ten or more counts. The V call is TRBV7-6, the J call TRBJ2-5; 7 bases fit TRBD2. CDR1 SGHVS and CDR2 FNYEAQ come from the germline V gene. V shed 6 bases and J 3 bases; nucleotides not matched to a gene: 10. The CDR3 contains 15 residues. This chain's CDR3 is CASSWGAGAKETQYF. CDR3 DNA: TGTGCCAGCAGTTGGGGCGCGGGAGCGAAAGAGACCCAGTACTTC.

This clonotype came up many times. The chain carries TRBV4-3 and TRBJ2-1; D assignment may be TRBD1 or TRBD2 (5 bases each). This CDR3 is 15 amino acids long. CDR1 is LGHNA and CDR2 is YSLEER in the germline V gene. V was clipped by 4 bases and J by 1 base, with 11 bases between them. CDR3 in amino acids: CASSPGTASYNEQFF. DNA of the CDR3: TGCGCCAGCAGCCCTGGGACGGCTTCCTACAATGAGCAGTTCTTC.

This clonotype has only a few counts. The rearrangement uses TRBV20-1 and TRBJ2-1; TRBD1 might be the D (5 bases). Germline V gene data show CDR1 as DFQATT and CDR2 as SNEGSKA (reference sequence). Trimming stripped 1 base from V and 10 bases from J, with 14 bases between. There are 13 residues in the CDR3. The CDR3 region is CSARGGLQGEQFF. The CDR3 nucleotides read TGCAGTGCTAGAGGGGGCTTACAAGGGGAGCAGTTCTTC.

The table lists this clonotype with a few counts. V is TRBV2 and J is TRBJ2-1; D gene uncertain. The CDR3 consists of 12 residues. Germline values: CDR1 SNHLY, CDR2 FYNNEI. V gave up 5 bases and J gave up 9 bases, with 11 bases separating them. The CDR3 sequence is CASSFSSGEQFF. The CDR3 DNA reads TGTGCCAGCAGTTTTAGTAGTGGTGAGCAGTTCTTC.

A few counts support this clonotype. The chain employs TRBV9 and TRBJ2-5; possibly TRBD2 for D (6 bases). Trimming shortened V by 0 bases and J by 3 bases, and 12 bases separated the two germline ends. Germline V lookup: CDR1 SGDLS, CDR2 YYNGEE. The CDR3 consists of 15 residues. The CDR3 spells CASSVDGTPKETQYF. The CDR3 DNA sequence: TGTGCCAGCAGCGTAGACGGGACTCCAAAAGAGACCCAGTACTTC.

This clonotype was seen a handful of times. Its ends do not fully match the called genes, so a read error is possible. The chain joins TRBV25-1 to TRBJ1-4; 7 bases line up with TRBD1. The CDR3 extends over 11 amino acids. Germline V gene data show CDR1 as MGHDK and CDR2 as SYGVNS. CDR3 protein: CASSDPRGTVF. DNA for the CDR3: TGTGCCAGCAGTGATCCCAGGGGGACGGTTTTT. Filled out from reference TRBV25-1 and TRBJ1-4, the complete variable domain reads EADIYQTPRYLVIGTGKKITLECSQTMGHDKMYWYQQDPGMELHLIHYSYGVNSTEKGDLSSESTVSRIRTEHFPLTLESARPSHTSQYLCASSDPRGTVFGSGTQLSVL.

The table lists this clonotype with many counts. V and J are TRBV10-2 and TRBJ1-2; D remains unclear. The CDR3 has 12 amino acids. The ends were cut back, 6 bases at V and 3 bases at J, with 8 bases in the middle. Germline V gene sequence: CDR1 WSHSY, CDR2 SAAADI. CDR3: CASRRDDYGYTF. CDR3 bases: TGCGCCAGCAGGCGGGATGACTATGGCTACACCTTC.

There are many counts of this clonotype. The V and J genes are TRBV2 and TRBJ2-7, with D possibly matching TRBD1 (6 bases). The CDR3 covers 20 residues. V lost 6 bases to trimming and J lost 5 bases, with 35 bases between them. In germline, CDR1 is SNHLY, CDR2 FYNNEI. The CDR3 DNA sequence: TGTGCCAGCAGACCTCCTTACAGGGCCCAGCACCCTCAGTCATTCCACGAGCAGTACTTC. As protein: CASRPPYRAQHPQSFHEQYF.

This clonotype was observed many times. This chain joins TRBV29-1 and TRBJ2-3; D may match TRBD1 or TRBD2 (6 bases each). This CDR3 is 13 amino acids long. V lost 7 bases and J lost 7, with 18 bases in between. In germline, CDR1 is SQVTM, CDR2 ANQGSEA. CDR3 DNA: TGCAGCGGGAGGAGGGGGATGGTTAATACGCAGTATTTT. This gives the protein CSGRRGMVNTQYF.

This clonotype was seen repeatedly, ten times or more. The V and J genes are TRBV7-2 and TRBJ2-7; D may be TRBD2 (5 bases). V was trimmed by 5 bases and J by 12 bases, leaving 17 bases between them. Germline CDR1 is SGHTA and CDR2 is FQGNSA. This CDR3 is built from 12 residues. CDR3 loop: CASSPRRASPYF. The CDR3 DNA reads TGTGCCAGCAGCCCCCGGCGGGCGAGCCCGTACTTC.

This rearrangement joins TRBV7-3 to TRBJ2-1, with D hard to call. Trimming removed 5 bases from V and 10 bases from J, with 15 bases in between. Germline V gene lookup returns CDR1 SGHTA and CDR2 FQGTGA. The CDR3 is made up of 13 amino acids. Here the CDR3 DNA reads TGTGCCAGCAGCCCCGTTAAAGAGGCGGAGCAGTTCTTC. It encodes CASSPVKEAEQFF.

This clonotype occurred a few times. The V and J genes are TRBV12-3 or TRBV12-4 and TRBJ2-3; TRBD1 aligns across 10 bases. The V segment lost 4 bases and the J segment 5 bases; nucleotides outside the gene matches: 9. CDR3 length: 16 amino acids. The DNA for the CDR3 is TGTGCCAGCAGTTCCCGGTATGGGACAGGGGAAGATACGCAGTATTTT. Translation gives CASSSRYGTGEDTQYF.

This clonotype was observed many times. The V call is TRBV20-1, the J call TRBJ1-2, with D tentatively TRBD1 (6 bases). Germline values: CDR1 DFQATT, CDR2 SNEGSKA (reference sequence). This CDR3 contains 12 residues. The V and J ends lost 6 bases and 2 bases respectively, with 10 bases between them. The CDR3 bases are TGCAGTGCAGAGGGGGGCAACTATGGCTACACCTTC. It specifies CSAEGGNYGYTF.

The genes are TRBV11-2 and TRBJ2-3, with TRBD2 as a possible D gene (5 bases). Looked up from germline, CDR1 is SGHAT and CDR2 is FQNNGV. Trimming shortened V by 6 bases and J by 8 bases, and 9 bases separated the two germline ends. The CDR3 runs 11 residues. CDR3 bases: TGTGCCAGCAGGGTAGAGGGTACGCAGTATTTT. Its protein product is CASRVEGTQYF.

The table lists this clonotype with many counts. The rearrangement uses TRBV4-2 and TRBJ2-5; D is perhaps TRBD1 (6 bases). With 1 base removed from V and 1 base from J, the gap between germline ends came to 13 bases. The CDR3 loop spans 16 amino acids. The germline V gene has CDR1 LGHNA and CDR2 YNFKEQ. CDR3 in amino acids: CASSQASRGPQETQYF. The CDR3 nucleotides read TGTGCCAGCAGCCAAGCGTCCAGGGGCCCCCAAGAGACCCAGTACTTC.

The CDR3 reads CASSEHLRDISGNTIYF. The DNA of the CDR3 is TGTGCCAGCAGTGAGCACCTCCGGGACATCTCTGGAAACACCATATATTTT. This sequence joins TRBV2 and TRBJ1-3, with TRBD1 as a possible D gene (6 bases). The CDR3 spans 17 residues. V was trimmed by 3 bases and J by 0 bases, leaving 15 bases between them. Germline V gives CDR1 SNHLY, CDR2 FYNNEI.

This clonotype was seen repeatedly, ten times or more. The CDR3 DNA follows: TGTGCCAGTATTGGCCCACAGGGGCATGAGCAGTTCTTC. As protein: CASIGPQGHEQFF. The rearrangement uses TRBV19 and TRBJ2-1; 7 bases fit TRBD1. CDR3 length equals 13 residues. V lost 7 bases to trimming and J lost 8 bases; unmatched junction nucleotides: 8. Germline values: CDR1 LNHDA, CDR2 SQIVND (reference sequence).

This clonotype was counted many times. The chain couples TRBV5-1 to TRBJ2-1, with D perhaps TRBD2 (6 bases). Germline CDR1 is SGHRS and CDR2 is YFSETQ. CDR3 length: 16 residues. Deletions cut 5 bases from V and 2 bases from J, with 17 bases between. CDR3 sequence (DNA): TGCGCCAGCAGACGGGCCAATGGCGGGGCCTACAATGAGCAGTTCTTC. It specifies CASRRANGGAYNEQFF.

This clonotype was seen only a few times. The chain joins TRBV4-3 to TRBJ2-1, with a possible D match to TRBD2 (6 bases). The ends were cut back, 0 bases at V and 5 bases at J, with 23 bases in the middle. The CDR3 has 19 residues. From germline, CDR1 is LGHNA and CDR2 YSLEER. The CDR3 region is CASSQDRDLTHLGNNEQFF. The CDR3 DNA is TGCGCCAGCAGCCAAGACCGGGACTTGACTCATCTCGGGAACAATGAGCAGTTCTTC.

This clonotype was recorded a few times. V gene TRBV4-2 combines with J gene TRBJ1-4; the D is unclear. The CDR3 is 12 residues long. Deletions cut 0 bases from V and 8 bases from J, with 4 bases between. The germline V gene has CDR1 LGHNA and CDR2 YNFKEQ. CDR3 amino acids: CASSQEAEKLFF. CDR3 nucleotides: TGTGCCAGCAGCCAAGAGGCCGAAAAACTGTTTTTT.

The CDR3 DNA reads as TGTGCCAGCAGTTTCGGACAGGGGGCGGGGGGCTACACCTTC. Residues: CASSFGQGAGGYTF. The V call is TRBV12-3 or TRBV12-4, the J call TRBJ1-2; 11 bases map to TRBD1. CDR3 length equals 14 residues. V dropped 3 bases and J dropped 8; count of bases not matched to a gene: 5.

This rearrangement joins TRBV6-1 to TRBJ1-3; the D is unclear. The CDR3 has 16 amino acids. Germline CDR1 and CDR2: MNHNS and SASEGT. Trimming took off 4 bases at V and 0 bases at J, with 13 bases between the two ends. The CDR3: CASSALIPISGNTIYF. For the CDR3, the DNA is TGTGCCAGCAGTGCATTAATACCGATCTCTGGAAACACCATATATTTT.

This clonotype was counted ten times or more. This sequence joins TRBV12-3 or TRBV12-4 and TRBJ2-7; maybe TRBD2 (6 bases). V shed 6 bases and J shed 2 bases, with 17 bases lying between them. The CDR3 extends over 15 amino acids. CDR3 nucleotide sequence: TGTGCCAGCAGCCCCCGTGGGGGGAGAGCCTACGAGCAGTACTTC. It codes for CASSPRGGRAYEQYF.

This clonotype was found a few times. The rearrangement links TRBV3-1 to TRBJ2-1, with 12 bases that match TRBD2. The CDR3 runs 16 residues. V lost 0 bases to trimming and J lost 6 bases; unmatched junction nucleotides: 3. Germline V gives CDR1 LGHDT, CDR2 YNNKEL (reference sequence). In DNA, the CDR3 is TGTGCCAGCAGCCAAGACGCTAGCGGGGGGGCCAATGAGCAGTTCTTC. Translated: CASSQDASGGANEQFF.

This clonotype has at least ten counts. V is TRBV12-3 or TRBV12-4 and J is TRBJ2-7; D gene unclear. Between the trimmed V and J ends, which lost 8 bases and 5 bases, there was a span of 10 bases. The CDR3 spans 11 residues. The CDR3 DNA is TGTGCCAGCCCCGATCTGGACGAGCAGTACTTC. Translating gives CASPDLDEQYF.

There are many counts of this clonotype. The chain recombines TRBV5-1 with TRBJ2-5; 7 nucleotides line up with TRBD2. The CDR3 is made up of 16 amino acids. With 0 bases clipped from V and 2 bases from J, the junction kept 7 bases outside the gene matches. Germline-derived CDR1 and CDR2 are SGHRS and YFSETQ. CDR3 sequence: CASSLDLAGLQETQYF. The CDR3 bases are TGCGCCAGCAGCTTGGACTTAGCGGGCCTGCAAGAGACCCAGTACTTC.

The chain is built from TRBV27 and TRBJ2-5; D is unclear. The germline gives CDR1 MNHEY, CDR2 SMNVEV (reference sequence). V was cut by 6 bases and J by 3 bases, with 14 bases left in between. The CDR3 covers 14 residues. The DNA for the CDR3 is TGTGCCAGCAGAGGATGGTCTAACGAAGAGACCCAGTACTTC. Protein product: CASRGWSNEETQYF.

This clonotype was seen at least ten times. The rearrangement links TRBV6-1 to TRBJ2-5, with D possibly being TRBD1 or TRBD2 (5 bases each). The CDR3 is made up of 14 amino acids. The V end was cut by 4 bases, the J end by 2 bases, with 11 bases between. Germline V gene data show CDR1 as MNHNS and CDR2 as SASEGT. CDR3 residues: CASSGGRAQETQYF. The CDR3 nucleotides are TGTGCCAGCAGTGGGGGACGGGCGCAAGAGACCCAGTACTTC.